This T cell receptor beta chain was sequenced in a study of radiation and T cells in renal cell carcinoma. This CDR3 is built from 14 residues. The germline V gene has CDR1 SGDLS and CDR2 YYNGEE. V trimming: 4 bases; J trimming: 7 bases; junction bases outside the gene matches: 9. This clone was observed a few times. Time point in this sample: baseline pretreatment blood. The treatment was: 15 Gy SBRT to primary tumor, nephrectomy 4 weeks later. The tumor was a clear cell renal cell carcinoma. The protocol was immunoSEQ multiplex PCR, while the TCRdb copy is restricted to in-frame clones and leaves out a portion. The sample yields about 91,000 clones, approximately 80% seen once.

Sequenced here: blood, sampled from a patient whose treatment included radiotherapy and nephrectomy. The chain employs TRBV9 and TRBJ2-5; 8 bases fit TRBD1. The TCR comes from a man aged 55-75 years with renal cell carcinoma. This CDR3 reads CASSPRTGKATQYF. In nucleotides, the CDR3 is TGTGCCAGCAGCCCCCGGACAGGGAAGGCGACCCAGTACTTC. Complete variable domain (other parts from reference TRBV9 and TRBJ2-5): DSGVTQTPKHLITATGQRVTLRCSPRSGDLSVYWYQQSLDQGLQFLIQYYNGEERAKGNILERFSAQQFPDLHSELNLSSLELGDSALYFCASSPRTGKATQYFGPGTRLLVL.